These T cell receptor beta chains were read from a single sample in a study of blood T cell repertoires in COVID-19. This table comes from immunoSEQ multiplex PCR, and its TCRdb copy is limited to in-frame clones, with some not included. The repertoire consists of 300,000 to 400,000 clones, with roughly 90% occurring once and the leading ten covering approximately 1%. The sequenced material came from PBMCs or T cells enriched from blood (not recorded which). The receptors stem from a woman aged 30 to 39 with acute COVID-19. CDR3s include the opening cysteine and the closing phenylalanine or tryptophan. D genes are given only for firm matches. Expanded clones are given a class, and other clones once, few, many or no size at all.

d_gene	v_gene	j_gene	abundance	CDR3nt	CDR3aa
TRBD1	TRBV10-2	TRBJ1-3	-	TGCGCCAGCAGTGAGTCGCTCGGGGACAGGGGGACTGGAAACACCATATATTTT	CASSESLGDRGTGNTIYF
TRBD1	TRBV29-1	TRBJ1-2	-	TGCAGCGTTGAGGACAGGGGGCGCGGCTATGGCTACACCTTC	CSVEDRGRGYGYTF
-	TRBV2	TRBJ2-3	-	TGTGCCAGCAGGCCAGGGTTTACGGATACGCAGTATTTT	CASRPGFTDTQYF
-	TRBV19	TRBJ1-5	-	TGTGCCACTCGAAAGGGGGGGCTGGGCAATCAGCCCCAGCATTTT	CATRKGGLGNQPQHF
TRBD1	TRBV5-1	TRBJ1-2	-	TGCGCCAGCAGCTTGTCCGGGACAGGCGATGGCTACACCTTC	CASSLSGTGDGYTF
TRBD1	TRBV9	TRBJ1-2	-	TGTGCCAGCAGCGATTCCGGGACAGGGGAGAACTATGGCTACACCTTC	CASSDSGTGENYGYTF
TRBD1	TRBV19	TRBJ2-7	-	TGTGCCAGTAGTTCCTACAGGGGCTGGTCCTACGAGCAGTACTTC	CASSSYRGWSYEQYF
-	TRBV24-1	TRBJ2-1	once	TGTGCCACCAAGAAGACTGGGAGCTCCTACAATGAGCAGTTCTTC	CATKKTGSSYNEQFF
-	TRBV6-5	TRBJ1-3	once	TGTGCCAGCCAGTGGACAGCCTCTGGAAACACCATATATTTT	CASQWTASGNTIYF
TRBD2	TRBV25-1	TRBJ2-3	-	TGTGCCAGCAGTCCTCCGGGACTAGCGGGAGCAGATACGCAGTATTTT	CASSPPGLAGADTQYF
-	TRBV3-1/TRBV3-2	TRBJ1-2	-	TGTGCCAGCAGCCAATGGGACACCAAGGGCTATGGCTACACCTTC	CASSQWDTKGYGYTF
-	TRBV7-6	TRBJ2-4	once	TGTGCCAGCAGCCCCAGGGGTGGGTCCCCGGACATTCAGTACTTC	CASSPRGGSPDIQYF
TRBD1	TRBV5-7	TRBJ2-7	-	TGTGCCAGCAGCCACCGGACAGGGGTGGCCTACGAGCAGTACTTC	CASSHRTGVAYEQYF
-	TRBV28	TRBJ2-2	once	TGTGCCAGCAGTTTCCCAGGCAGGGAGGACACCGGGGAGCTGTTTTTT	CASSFPGREDTGELFF
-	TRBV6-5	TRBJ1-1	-	TGTGCCAGCAGCTTACAGCCTGAAGCTTTCTTT	CASSLQPEAFF
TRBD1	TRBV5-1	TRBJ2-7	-	TGCGCCAGCTCACAGGGGGCGCAAGGAGGGTCCTACGAGCAGTACTTC	CASSQGAQGGSYEQYF
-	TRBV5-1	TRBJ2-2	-	TGCGCCAGCAGCTTGTTCGACACCGGGGAGCTGTTTTTT	CASSLFDTGELFF
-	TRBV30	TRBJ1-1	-	TGTGCCTGGAGTCAGGGTGAGACTGAAGCTTTCTTT	CAWSQGETEAFF
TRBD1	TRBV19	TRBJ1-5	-	TGTGCCAGTAGTAAATCGGGACAGCTTTATAGCAATCAGCCCCAGCATTTT	CASSKSGQLYSNQPQHF
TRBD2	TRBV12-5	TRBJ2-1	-	TGTGCTAGTGGTTTGGTATTCTCGGGGGGGCTTTCCTACAATGAGCAGTTCTTC	CASGLVFSGGLSYNEQFF
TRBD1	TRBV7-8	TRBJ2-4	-	TGTGCCAGCAGCCTTGCACCCACAGGGGGCGGCAAAAACATTCAGTACTTC	CASSLAPTGGGKNIQYF